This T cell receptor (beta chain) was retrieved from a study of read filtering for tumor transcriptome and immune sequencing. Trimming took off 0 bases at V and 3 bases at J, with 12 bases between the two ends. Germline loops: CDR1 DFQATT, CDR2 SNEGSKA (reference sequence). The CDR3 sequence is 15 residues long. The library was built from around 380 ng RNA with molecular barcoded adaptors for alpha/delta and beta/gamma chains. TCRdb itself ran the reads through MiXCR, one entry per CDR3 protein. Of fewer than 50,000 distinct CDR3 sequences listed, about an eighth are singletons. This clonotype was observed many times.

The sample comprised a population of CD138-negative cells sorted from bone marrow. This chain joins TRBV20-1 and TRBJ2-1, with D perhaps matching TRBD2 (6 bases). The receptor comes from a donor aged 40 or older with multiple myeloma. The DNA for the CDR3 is TGCAGTGCTAGAGAGTGGAAGGGAGGCTACAATGAGCAGTTCTTC. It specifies CSAREWKGGYNEQFF.